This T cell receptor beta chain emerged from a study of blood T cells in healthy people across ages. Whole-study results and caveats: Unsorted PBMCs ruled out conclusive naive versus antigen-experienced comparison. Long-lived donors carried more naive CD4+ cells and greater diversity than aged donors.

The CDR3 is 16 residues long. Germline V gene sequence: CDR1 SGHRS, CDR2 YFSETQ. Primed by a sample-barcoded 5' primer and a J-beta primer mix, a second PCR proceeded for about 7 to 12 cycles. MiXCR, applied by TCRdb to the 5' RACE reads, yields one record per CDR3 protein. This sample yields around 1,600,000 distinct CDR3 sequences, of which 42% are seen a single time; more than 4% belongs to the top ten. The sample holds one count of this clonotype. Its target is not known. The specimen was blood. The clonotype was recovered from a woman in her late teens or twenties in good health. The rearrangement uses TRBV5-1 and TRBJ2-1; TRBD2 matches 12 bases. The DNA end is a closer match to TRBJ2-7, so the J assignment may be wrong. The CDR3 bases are TGCGCCAGCAGCTCCCGGACTAGCGGGATCTACAATGAGCAGTACTTC. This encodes CASSSRTSGIYNEQYF.